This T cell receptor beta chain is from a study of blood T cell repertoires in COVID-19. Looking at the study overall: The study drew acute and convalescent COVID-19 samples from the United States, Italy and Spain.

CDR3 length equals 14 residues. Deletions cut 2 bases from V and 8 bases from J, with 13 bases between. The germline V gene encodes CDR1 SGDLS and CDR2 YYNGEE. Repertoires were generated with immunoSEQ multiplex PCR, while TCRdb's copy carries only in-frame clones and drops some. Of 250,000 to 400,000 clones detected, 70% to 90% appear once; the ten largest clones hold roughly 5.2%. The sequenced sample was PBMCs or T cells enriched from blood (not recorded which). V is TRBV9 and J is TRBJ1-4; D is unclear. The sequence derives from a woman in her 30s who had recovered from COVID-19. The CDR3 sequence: CASSVTPGGEKLFF. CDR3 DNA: TGTGCCAGCAGCGTCACGCCAGGTGGCGAAAAACTGTTTTTT.